Listed here are 32 T cell receptor beta chains from one sample, sequenced in a study of T cell changes during pregnancy in multiple sclerosis. Method: immunoSEQ multiplex PCR; TCRdb's copy keeps in-frame clones and lacks some. The sample has 70,000 to 85,000 clones, just over 90% seen once. The source was peripheral blood, collected before pregnancy. Receptors originate from a female donor with multiple sclerosis, enrolled in a pregnancy study.

This chain joins TRBV5-1 and TRBJ2-7, with a tentative D call TRBD1 (5 bases). CDR3 size: 12 residues. Germline-derived CDR1 and CDR2 are SGHRS and YFSETQ. With 2 bases removed from V and 3 bases from J, the gap between germline ends came to 6 bases. The CDR3 DNA is TGCGCCAGCAGCTTTGACAGCTACGAGCAGTACTTC. This encodes CASSFDSYEQYF.

Worth noting for this clone: One end of the junction is discordant with germline, which a read error may explain. This same CDR3 is encoded by further DNA sequences in the sample. The chain has TRBV9 and TRBJ2-7; 12 nucleotides match TRBD2. The CDR3 totals 14 residues. CDR1 and CDR2 (germline): SGDLS, YYNGEE. CDR3 nucleotides: TGTGCCAGCAGTGTAGGACTAGCGGGGTACGAGCAGTACTTC. The encoded protein is CASSVGLAGYEQYF.

This chain links TRBV30 with TRBJ2-6; TRBD1 agrees at 8 bases. Germline V gene sequence: CDR1 GTSNPN, CDR2 SVGIG (reference sequence). The CDR3 runs 16 residues. The junction had 6 bases not matched to a gene; V was cut back by 1 base and J by 4 bases. CDR3 amino acids: CAWSGTGMAGANVLTF. In nucleotides, the CDR3 is TGTGCCTGGAGTGGGACAGGGATGGCAGGGGCCAACGTCCTGACTTTC.

The rearrangement uses TRBV6-5 and TRBJ2-3; a possible D gene is TRBD2 (5 bases). The CDR3 sequence is 13 residues long. V was cut by 4 bases and J by 7 bases, with 12 bases left in between. Germline V gene data show CDR1 as MNHEY and CDR2 as SVGAGI. This CDR3 reads CASSSQPSYTQYF. The DNA for the CDR3 is TGTGCCAGCAGTTCCCAACCTAGCTATACGCAGTATTTT.

The chain has TRBV30 and TRBJ1-4; TRBD1 matches at 7 bases. The CDR3 covers 14 residues. V was pared by 5 bases and J by 3 bases, with 6 bases of the junction left unmatched. The germline V gene has CDR1 GTSNPN and CDR2 SVGIG (reference sequence). CDR3 nucleotide sequence: TGTGCCTGGGGTCCGGGACAGCCTAATGAAAAACTGTTTTTT. Translation gives CAWGPGQPNEKLFF.

The J gene is TRBJ1-5, the V gene TRBV30; the match to TRBD1 covers 10 bases. The V segment lost 7 bases and the J segment 6 bases; nucleotides outside the gene matches: 6. The CDR3 totals 13 residues. Germline CDR1 GTSNPN, CDR2 SVGIG (reference sequence). The CDR3 nucleotides read TGTGCCTTGTCGACAGGGGGCGCTCAGCCCCAGCATTTT. Amino acids: CALSTGGAQPQHF.

The chain uses TRBV5-4 and TRBJ2-2, with 11 bases matching TRBD2. The V gene's germline CDR1 is SGHNT and CDR2 YYREEE (reference sequence). This CDR3 contains 15 residues. V was pared by 4 bases and J by 5 bases, with 4 bases of the junction left unmatched. CDR3 sequence: CASSPSGGLTGELFF. The CDR3 DNA is TGTGCCAGCAGCCCTAGCGGGGGGTTGACCGGGGAGCTGTTTTTT.

This clone was detected only once. The chain employs TRBV13 and TRBJ2-1; 10 bases map to TRBD2. From germline, CDR1 is PRHDT and CDR2 FYEKMQ (reference sequence). V shed 4 bases, J shed 9 bases, and the junction held 6 bases outside the gene matches. The CDR3 is made up of 14 amino acids. Here the CDR3 reads CASSSPGLAVEQFF. CDR3 in DNA: TGTGCCAGCAGCTCGCCCGGACTAGCGGTTGAGCAGTTCTTC.

CDR3: CASRDRDYSGNTIYF. CDR3 in DNA: TGTGCCAGCAGGGACAGGGATTACTCTGGAAACACCATATATTTT. The V call is TRBV5-4, the J call TRBJ1-3; 8 nucleotides agree with TRBD1. Trimming removed 5 bases from V and 0 bases from J; junction bases left unmatched: 4. The CDR3 sequence is 15 residues long. The V gene's germline CDR1 is SGHNT and CDR2 YYREEE (reference sequence).

This clone appeared a single time. The genes are TRBV9 and TRBJ1-2; no clear D. Trimming removed 2 bases at V and 7 bases at J, with 9 bases between. The germline V gene encodes CDR1 SGDLS and CDR2 YYNGEE. There are 12 residues in the CDR3. The CDR3 DNA reads as TGTGCCAGCAGCGTTGGAGGTGGTGGCTACACCTTC. Translated: CASSVGGGGYTF.

This rearrangement joins TRBV15 to TRBJ1-1; 12 nucleotides match TRBD1. The germline V gene encodes CDR1 LNHNV and CDR2 YYDKDF (reference sequence). CDR3 length equals 17 residues. The trim removed 7 bases at V and 4 bases at J, leaving 13 bases unmatched. Here the CDR3 reads CATNSKGQGAPSTEAFF. CDR3 bases: TGTGCCACCAATTCTAAGGGACAGGGGGCGCCGAGCACTGAAGCTTTCTTT.

This clone was observed once. This chain joins TRBV27 and TRBJ2-7, with 8 bases fitting TRBD1. Germline V gives CDR1 MNHEY, CDR2 SMNVEV (reference sequence). The trim removed 3 bases at V and 5 bases at J, leaving 9 bases unmatched. The CDR3 has 15 amino acids. This CDR3 is CASSFSSGGINEQYF. The DNA of the CDR3 is TGTGCCAGCAGTTTTAGCTCAGGGGGCATAAACGAGCAGTACTTC.

The V call is TRBV7-9, the J call TRBJ1-2; D remains ambiguous. Germline V gives CDR1 SEHNR, CDR2 FQNEAQ (reference sequence). The CDR3 spans 16 residues. The V end was cut by 1 base, the J end by 6 bases, with 18 bases between. The CDR3 DNA sequence: TGTGCCAGCAGCTTAGTCACCTCTCCCGAGGATAATGGCTACACCTTC. Amino acids: CASSLVTSPEDNGYTF.

This clone was observed a single time. This chain uses TRBV7-3 with TRBJ1-1, with a tentative D call TRBD1 (5 bases). This CDR3 is built from 13 residues. Germline CDR1 is SGHTA and CDR2 is FQGTGA. V lost 2 bases and J 5 bases, leaving 9 bases between the germline ends. The CDR3 DNA reads TGTGCCAGCAGCTTAGGGGGGAGTACTGAAGCTTTCTTT. Its protein product is CASSLGGSTEAFF.

This clone was detected only once. The V gene is TRBV7-3, the J gene TRBJ1-2; weak D call: TRBD1 (6 bases). Trimming removed 2 bases at V and 2 bases at J, with 6 bases between. The CDR3 extends over 13 amino acids. Germline CDR1 reads SGHTA; CDR2 reads FQGTGA. The CDR3 region has the DNA TGTGCCAGCAGCTTACAGGGGAACTATGGCTACACCTTC. Amino acid sequence: CASSLQGNYGYTF.

V usage is TRBV5-1 and J usage is TRBJ2-3; 9 positions match TRBD2. Germline V gives CDR1 SGHRS, CDR2 YFSETQ. This CDR3 comprises 15 residues. V lost 4 bases to trimming and J lost 4 bases; unmatched junction nucleotides: 7. The CDR3, as DNA: TGCGCCAGCAGCGGCGGGGGGGGAGGAGCAGATACGCAGTATTTT. Residues: CASSGGGGGADTQYF.

The V and J genes are TRBV5-1 and TRBJ2-2, with 11 bases aligning to TRBD1. This CDR3 comprises 16 residues. Germline V CDR1 and CDR2: SGHRS, YFSETQ. The J segment lost 4 bases and the V segment lost 4 bases, leaving 6 bases of the junction unmatched. CDR3 amino acids: CASSPRTGGITGELFF. The CDR3 DNA reads as TGCGCCAGCAGCCCCCGGACAGGGGGCATCACCGGGGAGCTGTTTTTT.

V gene TRBV6-6 combines with J gene TRBJ1-5, with TRBD1 identical over 7 bases. The CDR3 spans 15 residues. Germline V lookup: CDR1 MNHNY, CDR2 SVGAGI (reference sequence). The junction had 9 bases not matched to a gene; V was cut back by 6 bases and J by 4 bases. The CDR3 spells CASRDTGVVNQPQHF. For the CDR3, the DNA is TGTGCCAGCAGAGACACAGGGGTGGTAAATCAGCCCCAGCATTTT.

The chain links TRBV7-8 to TRBJ1-2, with TRBD1 identical over 7 bases. CDR1 SGHVS and CDR2 FQNEAQ come from the germline V gene. This CDR3 spans 17 amino acids. V shed 5 bases and J 2 bases; nucleotides not matched to a gene: 14. The CDR3 bases are TGTGCCAGCAGCATAGGACAGGCTCCCTTAAACAACTATGGCTACACCTTC. This sequence encodes CASSIGQAPLNNYGYTF. The full variable domain, rest sourced from reference TRBV7-8 and TRBJ1-2, is GAGVSQSPRYKVAKRGQDVALRCDPISGHVSLFWYQQALGQGPEFLTYFQNEAQLDKSGLPSDRFFAERPEGSVSTLKIQRTQQEDSAVYLCASSIGQAPLNNYGYTFGSGTRLTVV.

This chain links TRBV7-5 with TRBJ2-1; TRBD2 is the table's D call and was not checked against the DNA. TRBV7-5 is a known pseudogene. This CDR3 is 17 amino acids long. The CDR3 DNA reads TGTGCCAGAAGCTCCGAGGCTAGCGGGGGGGCCTACAATGAGCAGTTCTTC. Translated, it gives CARSSEASGGAYNEQFF.

This chain connects TRBV10-3 to TRBJ1-3; 11 bases line up with TRBD1. Germline loops: CDR1 ENHRY, CDR2 SYGVKD. V shed 4 bases, J shed 1 base, and the junction held 3 bases outside the gene matches. There are 16 residues in the CDR3. CDR3 DNA sequence: TGTGCCATCAGTGCCGGGACAGGGGGATCTGGAAACACCATATATTTT. Protein product: CAISAGTGGSGNTIYF.

This rearrangement joins TRBV4-1 to TRBJ2-7; D gene ambiguous. Germline V CDR1 and CDR2: MGHRA, YSYEKL. V lost 3 bases and J 7 bases, leaving 16 bases between the germline ends. This CDR3 region has 14 residues. The CDR3 is CASSQIGQTGEQYF. DNA for the CDR3: TGCGCCAGCAGCCAGATTGGCCAGACCGGGGAGCAGTACTTC.

V is TRBV7-6 and J is TRBJ1-5, with TRBD1 matching 10 bases. The CDR3 totals 16 residues. CDR1 and CDR2 (germline): SGHVS, FNYEAQ. The V and J ends lost 5 bases and 6 bases, in that order; junction bases with no gene match: 10. The CDR3 reads CASSPMTGGVIQPQHF. The CDR3 DNA follows: TGTGCCAGCAGCCCGATGACAGGGGGCGTGATTCAGCCCCAGCATTTT. Looking up the rest from reference TRBV7-6 and TRBJ1-5 gives the full variable domain: GAGVSQSPRYKVTKRGQDVALRCDPISGHVSLYWYRQALGQGPEFLTYFNYEAQQDKSGLPNDRFSAERPEGSISTLTIQRTEQRDSAMYRCASSPMTGGVIQPQHFGDGTRLSIL.

The chain links TRBV5-4 to TRBJ2-2, with TRBD1 as a possible D gene (5 bases). The germline gives CDR1 SGHNT, CDR2 YYREEE (reference sequence). V was cut by 0 bases and J by 4 bases, with 19 bases left in between. The CDR3 covers 18 residues. Here the CDR3 DNA reads TGTGCCAGCAGCTTGGACCCCCCGCAGGGAAGAGGCACCGGGGAGCTGTTTTTT. Protein: CASSLDPPQGRGTGELFF.

This sequence joins TRBV5-1 and TRBJ2-7; 9 bases align to TRBD2. J was trimmed by 7 bases and V by 0 bases; bases with no gene match: 8. CDR1 is SGHRS and CDR2 is YFSETQ in the germline V gene. The CDR3 is made up of 15 amino acids. DNA for the CDR3: TGCGCCAGCAGCTTGGCCCGCGGGGGGGCGGGGGAGCAGTACTTC. It is translated as CASSLARGGAGEQYF. The entire variable domain, with the rest obtained from reference TRBV5-1 and TRBJ2-7, is as follows: KAGVTQTPRYLIKTRGQQVTLSCSPISGHRSVSWYQQTPGQGLQFLFEYFSETQRNKGNFPGRFSGRQFSNSRSEMNVSTLELGDSALYLCASSLARGGAGEQYFGPGTRLTVT.

This rearrangement joins TRBV18 to TRBJ1-1, with 10 nucleotides matching TRBD1. The CDR3 extends over 17 amino acids. The germline V gene encodes CDR1 KGHSH and CDR2 LQKENI. The junction had 8 bases not matched to a gene; V was cut back by 3 bases and J by 1 base. CDR3 coding DNA: TGTGCCAGCTCACCGCCGGGACAGGGGATCACGAACACTGAAGCTTTCTTT. This sequence encodes CASSPPGQGITNTEAFF.

The genes are TRBV19 and TRBJ1-5; TRBD1 matches 10 bases. Germline loops: CDR1 LNHDA, CDR2 SQIVND (reference sequence). This CDR3 contains 15 residues. V trimming: 4 bases; J trimming: 9 bases; junction bases outside the gene matches: 9. The CDR3 region is CASSTTTGGGGPQHF. DNA for the CDR3: TGTGCCAGTAGTACCACGACAGGGGGCGGCGGGCCCCAGCATTTT.

The chain uses TRBV21-1 and TRBJ2-1; the listed D gene, TRBD1, was not tested against the DNA. TRBV21-1 is a known pseudogene. The CDR3 consists of 14 residues. CDR3 nucleotide sequence: TGTGCCAGCTTCGTACAGGGATATTACAATGAGCAGTTCTTC. Protein product: CASFVQGYYNEQFF.

V and J are TRBV18 and TRBJ2-3, with 7 positions matching TRBD1. The CDR3 runs to 15 residues. CDR1 is KGHSH, CDR2 LQKENI, per germline. Losses at the gene ends were 3 bases for V and 3 bases for J; bases not matched to a gene: 6. CDR3 amino acids: CASSPGQGVTDTQYF. CDR3 bases: TGTGCCAGCTCACCCGGGCAGGGGGTGACAGATACGCAGTATTTT.

The chain combines TRBV19 with TRBJ1-5, with 9 bases matching TRBD1. Germline V lookup: CDR1 LNHDA, CDR2 SQIVND (reference sequence). Trimming at V came to 7 bases and at J to 7 bases, leaving 5 bases not matched to a gene. CDR3 size: 13 residues. CDR3 in DNA: TGTGCCAGTAACCGGGACAGGGACCAGCCCCAGCATTTT. Its protein product is CASNRDRDQPQHF.

CDR3: CASSYRSQGGGQPQHF. The CDR3 nucleotides are TGTGCCAGCAGTTACAGATCCCAGGGAGGGGGTCAGCCCCAGCATTTT. The chain carries TRBV6-8 and TRBJ1-5, with D perhaps TRBD1 (6 bases). Between the trimmed V and J ends, which lost 2 bases and 6 bases, there was a span of 17 bases. CDR3 length equals 16 residues. The V gene's germline CDR1 is MNHGY and CDR2 SAAAGT.

This clone was counted once. The J gene is TRBJ1-6, the V gene TRBV27; 8 nucleotides line up with TRBD1. Germline CDR1 MNHEY, CDR2 SMNVEV (reference sequence). This CDR3 has 16 residues. V lost 6 bases to trimming and J lost 7 bases; unmatched junction nucleotides: 11. The CDR3 DNA reads TGTGCCAGCAGGTATTACTCGCAGGGGGCGAATTCACCCCTCCACTTT. Translated: CASRYYSQGANSPLHF.